A selection of T cell receptor beta chains follows, all from one sample in a study of TIL therapy for anti-PD-1-resistant metastatic lung cancer. Sequenced by immunoSEQ multiplex PCR; TCRdb stores in-frame clones only, minus some. The sample holds about 100,000 clones, about 71% seen once. The sample in question was tumor tissue, obtained at baseline. The receptors derive from a person aged 25 to 85 with non-small cell lung cancer. Both conserved end residues are part of each CDR3.

J gene | V gene | CDR3 protein
TRBJ2-3 | TRBV7-9 | CASSLASGAVDTQYF
TRBJ2-1 | TRBV9 | CASSFASEQFF
TRBJ2-5 | TRBV19 | CASSIVAWETQYF
TRBJ2-7 | TRBV6-6 | CASSYMQPYEQYF
TRBJ2-5 | TRBV5-4 | CASSFRGGPETQYF
TRBJ1-6 | TRBV5-1 | CASSSEGGNSPLHF
TRBJ2-7 | TRBV11-1 | CASSIRGAPYEQYF
TRBJ2-7 | TRBV9 | CASSVAGTSDSYEQYF
TRBJ2-3 | TRBV7-9 | CASSLAGGGHTQYF
TRBJ2-7 | TRBV3-1/TRBV3-2 | CASSRKPTPSYEQYF
TRBJ2-7 | TRBV7-2 | CASSRDLSYEQYF
TRBJ2-2 | TRBV7-2 | CASSLGGLALAGELFF
TRBJ1-1 | TRBV5-5 | CASSRQGAEAFF
TRBJ2-3 | TRBV7-3 | CASSLRGVSTDTQYF
TRBJ2-7 | TRBV18 | CASSPRQGVYEQYF
TRBJ1-2 | TRBV23-1 | CASRMGDYYGYTF
TRBJ1-2 | TRBV7-3 | CASSPQSGLGVYGYTF
TRBJ2-4 | TRBV30 | CAWSPTPGAKNIQYF
TRBJ2-7 | TRBV7-9 | CASSLVGPLRAYEQYF
TRBJ2-5 | TRBV6-5 | CASSYVGGTQYF
TRBJ2-3 | TRBV28 | CASNPGGADTQYF
TRBJ2-5 | TRBV3-1/TRBV3-2 | CASSLEQGAKTQYF
TRBJ1-2 | TRBV18 | CASSPRDEEGYTF
TRBJ1-6 | TRBV3-1/TRBV3-2 | CASSQDSGGGAGSGSPLHF
TRBJ2-2 | TRBV7-9 | CAITGTANTGELFF
TRBJ2-7 | TRBV6-4 | CASSVREGEGTYEQYF
TRBJ2-3 | TRBV4-3 | CASSQDGASGRTDTQYF
TRBJ2-3 | TRBV7-9 | CASSLGTSGISTDTQYF
TRBJ2-5 | TRBV27 | CASSFRGGEETQYF
TRBJ2-1 | TRBV4-3 | CASSQGPGQGPNEQFF
TRBJ2-7 | TRBV4-3 | CASSPRTQNSYEQYF
TRBJ2-7 | TRBV7-2 | CASSLFGFGTRREQYF
TRBJ1-4 | TRBV6-5 | CASRGRGQGGEKLFF
TRBJ2-3 | TRBV23-1 | CASRRDLAGELPDTQYF
TRBJ2-2 | TRBV6-2/TRBV6-3 | CASSYLAGGPIDTGELFF
TRBJ1-3 | TRBV7-2 | CASSPGVQVGNTIYF
TRBJ2-1 | TRBV18 | CASSPQGAKNEQFF
TRBJ2-7 | TRBV7-9 | CASSPPAAGGSYEQYF
TRBJ2-3 | TRBV6-2/TRBV6-3 | CASSALAARTDTQYF
TRBJ1-2 | TRBV6-6 | CASSFTRQANYGYTF
TRBJ2-2 | TRBV30 | CAWKRAGLTGELFF
TRBJ2-7 | TRBV5-6 | CASSGTGFSYEQYF
TRBJ2-7 | TRBV10-3 | CAIGDRGSYEQYF
TRBJ1-5 | TRBV28 | CASRTGGGLNQPQHF
TRBJ1-1 | TRBV6-2/TRBV6-3 | CASSYHPGARRSMNTEAFF
TRBJ2-7 | TRBV10-3 | CAPPREGGHEQYF
TRBJ2-5 | TRBV28 | CASSLVGGGQETQYF
TRBJ1-5 | TRBV30 | CAWGGQGYQPQHF
TRBJ2-7 | TRBV25-1 | CASTPMGRGSSYEQYF
TRBJ2-2 | TRBV5-1 | CASSSLTSGNTGELFF
TRBJ1-1 | TRBV30 | CACRARGEAFF
TRBJ2-7 | TRBV5-4 | CASRLKDRPYEQYF
TRBJ2-7 | TRBV7-2 | CASSLQGLYEQYF
TRBJ1-1 | TRBV6-5 | CASRGVTEAFF
TRBJ1-3 | TRBV9 | CASRPTGVGNTIYF
TRBJ2-7 | TRBV28 | CASSLGRQTYEQYF
TRBJ2-1 | TRBV30 | CAWSASGNYNEQFF
TRBJ1-3 | TRBV27 | CASRPSRETGNTIYF
TRBJ2-1 | TRBV7-9 | CASSSHSGVSGSYNEQFF
TRBJ2-1 | TRBV29-1 | CSAGSDSGRIDEQFF